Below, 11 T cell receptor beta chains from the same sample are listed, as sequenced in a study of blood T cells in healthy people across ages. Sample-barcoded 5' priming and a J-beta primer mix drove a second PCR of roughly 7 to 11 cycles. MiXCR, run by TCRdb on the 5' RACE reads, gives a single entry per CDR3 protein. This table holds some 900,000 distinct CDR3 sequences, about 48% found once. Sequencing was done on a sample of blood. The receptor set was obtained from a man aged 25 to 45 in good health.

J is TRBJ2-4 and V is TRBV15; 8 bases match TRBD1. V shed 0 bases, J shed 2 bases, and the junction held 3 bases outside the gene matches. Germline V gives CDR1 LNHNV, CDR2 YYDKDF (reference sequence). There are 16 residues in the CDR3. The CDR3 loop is CATSRDQGASKNIQYF. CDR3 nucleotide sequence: TGTGCCACCAGCAGAGATCAGGGGGCATCCAAAAACATTCAGTACTTC.

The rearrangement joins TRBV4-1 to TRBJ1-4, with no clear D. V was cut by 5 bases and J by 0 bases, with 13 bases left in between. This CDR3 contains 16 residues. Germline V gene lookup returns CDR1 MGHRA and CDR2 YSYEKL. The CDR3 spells CASSSLMAATNEKLFF. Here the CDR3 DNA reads TGCGCCAGCAGCTCCTTGATGGCAGCAACTAATGAAAAACTGTTTTTT.

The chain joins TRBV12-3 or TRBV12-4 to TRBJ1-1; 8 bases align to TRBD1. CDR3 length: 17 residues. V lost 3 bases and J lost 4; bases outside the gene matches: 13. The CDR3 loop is CASSFERTGRRATEAFF. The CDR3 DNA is TGTGCCAGCAGTTTCGAGCGGACAGGGCGTAGGGCCACTGAAGCTTTCTTT.

The CDR3 here is CASFFPGRTQETQYF. The CDR3 DNA is TGTGCCAGTTTCTTTCCGGGACGCACACAAGAGACCCAGTACTTC. The rearrangement uses TRBV9 and TRBJ2-5, with D perhaps assigned TRBD1 or TRBD2 (5 bases each). From germline, CDR1 is SGDLS and CDR2 YYNGEE. V dropped 8 bases and J dropped 2 bases, with 19 bases sitting between them. This CDR3 has 15 amino acids.

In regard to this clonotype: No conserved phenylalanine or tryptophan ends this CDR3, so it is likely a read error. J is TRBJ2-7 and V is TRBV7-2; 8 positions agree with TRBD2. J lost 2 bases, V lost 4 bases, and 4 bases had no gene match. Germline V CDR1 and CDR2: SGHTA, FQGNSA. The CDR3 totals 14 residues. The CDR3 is CASSSGLVAYEQYL. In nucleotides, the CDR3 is TGTGCCAGCAGCTCGGGACTAGTGGCCTACGAGCAGTACCTC.

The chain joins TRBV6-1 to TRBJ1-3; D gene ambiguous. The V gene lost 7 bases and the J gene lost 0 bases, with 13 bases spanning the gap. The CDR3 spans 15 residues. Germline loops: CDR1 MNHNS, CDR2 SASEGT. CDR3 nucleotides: TGTGCCAGCACTCCGACCCACGGCTCTGGAAACACCATATATTTT. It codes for CASTPTHGSGNTIYF.

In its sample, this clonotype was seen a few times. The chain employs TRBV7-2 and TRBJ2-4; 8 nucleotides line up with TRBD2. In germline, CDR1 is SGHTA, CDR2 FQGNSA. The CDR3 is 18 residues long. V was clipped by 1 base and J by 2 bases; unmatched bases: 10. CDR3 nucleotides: TGTGCCAGCAGCTTAGGACCAGCGGGGGCCGTTACCAAAAACATTCAGTACTTC. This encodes CASSLGPAGAVTKNIQYF.

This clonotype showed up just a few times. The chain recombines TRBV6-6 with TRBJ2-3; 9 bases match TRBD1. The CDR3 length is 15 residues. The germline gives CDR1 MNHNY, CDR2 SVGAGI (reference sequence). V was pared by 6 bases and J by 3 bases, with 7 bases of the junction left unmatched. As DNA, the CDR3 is TGTGCCAGCAGCCCAGACAGGGGGTGGACAGATACGCAGTATTTT. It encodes CASSPDRGWTDTQYF.

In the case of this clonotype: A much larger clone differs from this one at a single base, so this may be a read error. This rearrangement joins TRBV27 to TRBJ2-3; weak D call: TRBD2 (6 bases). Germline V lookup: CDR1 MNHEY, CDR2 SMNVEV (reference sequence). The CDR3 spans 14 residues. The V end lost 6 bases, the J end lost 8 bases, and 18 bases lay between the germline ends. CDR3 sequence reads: CASSLFGSSSTQYF. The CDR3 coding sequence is TGTGCCAGCAGCCTATTCGGGAGCTCGTCTACGCAGTATTTT.

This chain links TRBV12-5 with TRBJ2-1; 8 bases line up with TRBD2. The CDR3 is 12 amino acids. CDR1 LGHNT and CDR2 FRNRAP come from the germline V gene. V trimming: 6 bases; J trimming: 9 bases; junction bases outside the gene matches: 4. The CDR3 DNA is TGTGCTAGTGGCTCGGGGGGGCCTGAGCAGTTCTTC. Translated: CASGSGGPEQFF.

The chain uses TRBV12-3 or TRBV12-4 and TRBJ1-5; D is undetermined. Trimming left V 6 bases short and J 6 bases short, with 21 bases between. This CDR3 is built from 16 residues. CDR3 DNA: TGTGCCAGCAGCTTCTTTTTCGGGGATCAGGTTCAGCCCCAGCATTTT. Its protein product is CASSFFFGDQVQPQHF.